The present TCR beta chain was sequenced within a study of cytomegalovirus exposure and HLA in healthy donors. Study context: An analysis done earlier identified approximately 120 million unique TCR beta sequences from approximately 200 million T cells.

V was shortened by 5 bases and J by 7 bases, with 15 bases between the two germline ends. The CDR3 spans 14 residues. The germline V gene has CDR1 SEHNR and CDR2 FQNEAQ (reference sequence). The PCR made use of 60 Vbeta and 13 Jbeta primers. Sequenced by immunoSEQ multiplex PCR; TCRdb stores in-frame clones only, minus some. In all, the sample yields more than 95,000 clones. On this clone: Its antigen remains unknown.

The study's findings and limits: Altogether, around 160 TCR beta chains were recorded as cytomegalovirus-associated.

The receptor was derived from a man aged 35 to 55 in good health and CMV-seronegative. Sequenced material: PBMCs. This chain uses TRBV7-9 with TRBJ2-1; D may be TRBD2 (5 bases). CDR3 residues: CASSAFGSENEQFF. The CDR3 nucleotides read TGTGCCAGCAGCGCTTTTGGGAGTGAGAATGAGCAGTTCTTC.